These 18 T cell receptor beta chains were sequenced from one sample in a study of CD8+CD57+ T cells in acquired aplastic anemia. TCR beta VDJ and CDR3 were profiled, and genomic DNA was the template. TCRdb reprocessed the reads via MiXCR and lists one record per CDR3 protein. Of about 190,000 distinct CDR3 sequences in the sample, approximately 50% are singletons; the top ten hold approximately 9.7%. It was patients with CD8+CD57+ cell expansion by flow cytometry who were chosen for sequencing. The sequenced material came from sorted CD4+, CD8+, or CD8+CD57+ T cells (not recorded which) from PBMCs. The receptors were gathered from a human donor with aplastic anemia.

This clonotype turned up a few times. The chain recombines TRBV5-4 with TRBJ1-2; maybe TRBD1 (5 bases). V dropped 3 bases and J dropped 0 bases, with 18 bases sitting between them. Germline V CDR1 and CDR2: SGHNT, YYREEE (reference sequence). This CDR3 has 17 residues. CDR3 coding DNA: TGTGCCAGCAGCTCGGGAGGACTCAGGGAAGCTAACTATGGCTACACCTTC. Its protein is CASSSGGLREANYGYTF.

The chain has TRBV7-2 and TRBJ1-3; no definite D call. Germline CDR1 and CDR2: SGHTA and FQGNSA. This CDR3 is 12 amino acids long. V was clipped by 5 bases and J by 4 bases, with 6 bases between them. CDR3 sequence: CASSPRGNTIYF. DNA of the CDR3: TGTGCCAGCAGCCCCAGGGGAAACACCATATATTTT.

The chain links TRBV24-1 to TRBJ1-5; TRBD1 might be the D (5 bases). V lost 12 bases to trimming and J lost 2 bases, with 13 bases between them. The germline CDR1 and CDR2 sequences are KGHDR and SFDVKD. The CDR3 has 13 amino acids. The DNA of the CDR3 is TGTGCCGCCGGGGGTAGGGGCAATCAGCCCCAGCATTTT. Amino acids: CAAGGRGNQPQHF.

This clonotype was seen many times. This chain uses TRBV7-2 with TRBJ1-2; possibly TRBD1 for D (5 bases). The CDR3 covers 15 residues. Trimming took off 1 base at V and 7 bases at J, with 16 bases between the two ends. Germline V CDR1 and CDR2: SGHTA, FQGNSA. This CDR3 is CASSLGWSQRGGYTF. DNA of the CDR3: TGTGCCAGCAGCTTAGGTTGGTCTCAAAGGGGTGGCTACACCTTC. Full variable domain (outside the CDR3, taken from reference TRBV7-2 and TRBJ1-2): GAGVSQSPSNKVTEKGKDVELRCDPISGHTALYWYRQSLGQGLEFLIYFQGNSAPDKSGLPSDRFSAERTGGSVSTLTIQRTQQEDSAVYLCASSLGWSQRGGYTFGSGTRLTVV.

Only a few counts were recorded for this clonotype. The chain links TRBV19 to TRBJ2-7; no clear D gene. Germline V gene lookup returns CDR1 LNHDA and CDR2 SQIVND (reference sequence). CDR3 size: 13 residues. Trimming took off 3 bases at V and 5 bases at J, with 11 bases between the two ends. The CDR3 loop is CASSIVDRDEQYF. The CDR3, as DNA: TGTGCCAGTAGTATCGTTGACCGGGACGAGCAGTACTTC.

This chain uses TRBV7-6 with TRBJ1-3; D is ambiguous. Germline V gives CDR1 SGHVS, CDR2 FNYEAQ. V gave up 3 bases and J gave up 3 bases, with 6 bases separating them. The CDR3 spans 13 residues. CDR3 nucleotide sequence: TGTGCCAGCAGCTTGGGAGGTGGAAACACCATATATTTT. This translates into CASSLGGGNTIYF.

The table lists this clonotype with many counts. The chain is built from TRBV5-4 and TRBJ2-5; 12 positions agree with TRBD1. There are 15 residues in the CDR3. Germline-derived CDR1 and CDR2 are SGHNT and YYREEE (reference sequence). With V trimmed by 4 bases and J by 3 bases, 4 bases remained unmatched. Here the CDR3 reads CASSGGTGGEETQYF. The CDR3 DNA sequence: TGTGCCAGCAGCGGCGGGACAGGGGGCGAAGAGACCCAGTACTTC.

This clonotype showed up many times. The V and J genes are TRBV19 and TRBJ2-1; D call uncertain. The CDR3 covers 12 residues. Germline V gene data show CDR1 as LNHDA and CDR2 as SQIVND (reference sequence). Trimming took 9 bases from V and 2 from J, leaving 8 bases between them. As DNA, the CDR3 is TGTGCCAGCAGAGGCCCCTACAATGAGCAGTTCTTC. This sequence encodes CASRGPYNEQFF.

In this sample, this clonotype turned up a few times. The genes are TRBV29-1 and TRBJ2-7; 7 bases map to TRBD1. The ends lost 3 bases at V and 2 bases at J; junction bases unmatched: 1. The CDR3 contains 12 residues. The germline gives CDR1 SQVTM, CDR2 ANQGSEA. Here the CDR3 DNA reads TGCAGCGTTGAGGGACAGACCTACGAGCAGTACTTC. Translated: CSVEGQTYEQYF.

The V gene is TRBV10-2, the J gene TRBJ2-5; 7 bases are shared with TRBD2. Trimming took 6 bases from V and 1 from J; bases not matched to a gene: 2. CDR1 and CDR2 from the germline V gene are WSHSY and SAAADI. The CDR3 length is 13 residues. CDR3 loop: CASRSGVQETQYF. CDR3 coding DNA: TGCGCCAGCAGGAGCGGGGTCCAAGAGACCCAGTACTTC.

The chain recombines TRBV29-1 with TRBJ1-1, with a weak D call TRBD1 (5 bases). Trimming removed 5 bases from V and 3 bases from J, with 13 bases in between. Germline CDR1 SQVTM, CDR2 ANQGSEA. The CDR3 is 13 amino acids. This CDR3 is CSVSKGQDTEAFF. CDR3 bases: TGCAGCGTTTCGAAGGGGCAGGACACTGAAGCTTTCTTT.

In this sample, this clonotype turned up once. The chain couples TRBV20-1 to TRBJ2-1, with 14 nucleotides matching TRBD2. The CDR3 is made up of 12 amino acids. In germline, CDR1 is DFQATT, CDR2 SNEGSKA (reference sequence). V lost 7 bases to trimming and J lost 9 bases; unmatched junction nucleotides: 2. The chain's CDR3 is CSGGTSGSEQFF. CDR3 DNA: TGCAGTGGAGGGACTAGCGGGAGTGAGCAGTTCTTC.

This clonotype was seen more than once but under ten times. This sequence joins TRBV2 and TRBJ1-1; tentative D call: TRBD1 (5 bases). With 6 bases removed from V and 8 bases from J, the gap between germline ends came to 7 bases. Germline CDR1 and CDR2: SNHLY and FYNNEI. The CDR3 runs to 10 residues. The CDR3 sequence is CASRGTEAFF. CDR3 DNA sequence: TGTGCCAGCAGGGGGACGGAAGCTTTCTTT.

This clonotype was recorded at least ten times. The DNA for the CDR3 is TGTGCCAGCAGCTTATTATGGCAGCAATACGAGCAGTACTTC. This translates into CASSLLWQQYEQYF. The rearrangement joins TRBV7-2 to TRBJ2-7; no clear D. Trimming left V 2 bases short and J 4 bases short, with 12 bases between. There are 14 residues in the CDR3. In germline, CDR1 is SGHTA, CDR2 FQGNSA.

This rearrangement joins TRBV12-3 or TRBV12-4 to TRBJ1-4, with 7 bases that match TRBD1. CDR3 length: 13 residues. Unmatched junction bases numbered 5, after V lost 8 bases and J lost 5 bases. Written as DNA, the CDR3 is TGTGCCAGCCAGGGACAGAGAAATGAAAAACTGTTTTTT. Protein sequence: CASQGQRNEKLFF.

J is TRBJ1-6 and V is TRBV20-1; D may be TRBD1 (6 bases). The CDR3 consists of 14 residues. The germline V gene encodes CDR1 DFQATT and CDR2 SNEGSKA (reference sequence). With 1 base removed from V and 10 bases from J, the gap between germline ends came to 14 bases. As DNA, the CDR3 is TGCAGTGCTAGAGTAGGGACACTAACATCACCCCTCCACTTT. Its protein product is CSARVGTLTSPLHF.

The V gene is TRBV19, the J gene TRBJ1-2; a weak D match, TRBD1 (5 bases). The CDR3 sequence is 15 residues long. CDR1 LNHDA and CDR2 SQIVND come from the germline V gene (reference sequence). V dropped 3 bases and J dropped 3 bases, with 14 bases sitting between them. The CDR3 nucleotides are TGTGCCAGTAGTATCGGACCGGGGGGTCACTATGGCTACACCTTC. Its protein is CASSIGPGGHYGYTF.

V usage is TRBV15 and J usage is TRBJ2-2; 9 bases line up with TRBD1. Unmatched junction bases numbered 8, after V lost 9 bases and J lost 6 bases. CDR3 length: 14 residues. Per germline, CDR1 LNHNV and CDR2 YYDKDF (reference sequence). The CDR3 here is CATSPDRGSGELFF. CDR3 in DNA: TGTGCCACGTCGCCGGACAGGGGTTCCGGGGAGCTGTTTTTT.